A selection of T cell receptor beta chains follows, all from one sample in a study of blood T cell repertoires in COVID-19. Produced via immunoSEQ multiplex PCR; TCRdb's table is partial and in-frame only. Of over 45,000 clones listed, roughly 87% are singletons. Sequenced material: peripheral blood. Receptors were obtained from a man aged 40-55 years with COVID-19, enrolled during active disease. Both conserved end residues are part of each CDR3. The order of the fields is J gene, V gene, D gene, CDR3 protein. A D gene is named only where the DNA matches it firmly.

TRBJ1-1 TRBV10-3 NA CAISESGGNTEAFF
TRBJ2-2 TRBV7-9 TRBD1 CASSFGPGGQTGELFF
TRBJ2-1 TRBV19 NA CASSIAATTYNEQFF
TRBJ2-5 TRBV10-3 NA CAISDSGGETQYF
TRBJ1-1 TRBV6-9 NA CASTLTGGTGRGTEAFF
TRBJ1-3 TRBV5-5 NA CASSLEPGSGNTIYF
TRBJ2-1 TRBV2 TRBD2 CASSEKGLEASNEQFF
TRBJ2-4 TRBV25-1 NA CATLGDIQYF
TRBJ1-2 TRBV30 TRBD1 CAWTKDREVTYGYTF
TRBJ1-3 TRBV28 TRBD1 CASSFGDRDSGNTIYF
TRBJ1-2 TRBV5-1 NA CASSLDLEGTYGYTF
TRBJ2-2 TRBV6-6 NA CASSWGGRRTEELFF
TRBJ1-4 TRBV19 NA CASSALTVQGTNEKLFF
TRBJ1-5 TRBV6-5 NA CASRGGLSNQPQHF
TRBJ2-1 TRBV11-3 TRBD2 CASSSYGGLVGFEQFF
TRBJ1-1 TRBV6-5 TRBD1 CASSWDREGTEAFF
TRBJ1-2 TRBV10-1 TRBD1 CASSGQGSYGYTF
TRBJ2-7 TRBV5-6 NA CASSSTGHTYEQYF
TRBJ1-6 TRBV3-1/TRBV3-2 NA CASSKETGINSPLHF
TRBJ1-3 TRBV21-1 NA CASSTLRAPVGGSTIYF
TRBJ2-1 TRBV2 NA CASSDSDRRSYNEQFF
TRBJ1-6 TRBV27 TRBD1 CASSQTGGGSPLHF
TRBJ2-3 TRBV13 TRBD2 CASSLAGGVLDTQYF
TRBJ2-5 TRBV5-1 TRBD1 CASSKMTGALGETQYF
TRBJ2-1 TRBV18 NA CASSPPRATSSYNEQFF
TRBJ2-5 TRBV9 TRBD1 CASSVGGDSKETQYF
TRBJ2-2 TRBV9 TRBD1 CASSERTGVSTGELFF
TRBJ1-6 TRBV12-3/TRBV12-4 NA CASSSRASPLHF
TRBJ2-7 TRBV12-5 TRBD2 CASGWASGGYEQYF
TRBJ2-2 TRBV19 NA CASSIVWPGELFF
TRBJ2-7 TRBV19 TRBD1 CASSKGRGQGYEQYF
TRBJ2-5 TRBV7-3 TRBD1 CASSLGDRGAKETQYF
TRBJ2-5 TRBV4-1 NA CASSQGVTLNLETQYF
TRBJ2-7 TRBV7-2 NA CASSLGVSVYEQYF
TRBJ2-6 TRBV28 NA CASSLGHTVGANVLTF
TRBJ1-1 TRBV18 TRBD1 CASSRGPGRDTEAFF
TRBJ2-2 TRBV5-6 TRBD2 CASSLGLAGAYGELFF
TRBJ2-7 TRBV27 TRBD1 CATRNPGTGTYEQYF
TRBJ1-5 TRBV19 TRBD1 CASSKTGGENQPQHF
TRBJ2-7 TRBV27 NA CASSFNGAYEQYF
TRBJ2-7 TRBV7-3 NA CASSLTGVDEQYF
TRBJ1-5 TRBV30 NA CAWSAIGGQQNQPQHF
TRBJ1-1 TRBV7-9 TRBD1 CASSPGGTEAFF
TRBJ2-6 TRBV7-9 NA CASSLLEGAGANVLTF
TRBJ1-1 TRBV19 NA CASSGGRSNTEAFF
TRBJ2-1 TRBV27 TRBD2 CASSFGGGAWNEQFF
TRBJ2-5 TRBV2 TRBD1 CASLGTAQETQYF
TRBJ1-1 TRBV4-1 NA CASSQGEGGTEAFF
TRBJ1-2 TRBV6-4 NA CASSDPREHGYTF
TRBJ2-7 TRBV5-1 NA CASTGVGSAYEQYF
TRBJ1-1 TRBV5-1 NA CASSLVAGKDTEAFF
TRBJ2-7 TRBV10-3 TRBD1 CAISELGQAYEQYF